The 25 T cell receptor beta chains below come from one sample, sequenced in a study of cytomegalovirus exposure and HLA in healthy donors. Profiling relied on immunoSEQ multiplex PCR, and the TCRdb table lists in-frame clones only, not all of them. The sample consists of 120,000 or so clones, approximately 91% of them appearing once. Sequences were obtained from PBMCs. The receptors derive from a woman aged 18 to 35 in good health and CMV-seronegative.

The gene calls are TRBV27 and TRBJ1-2, with D tentatively TRBD1 (5 bases). This CDR3 has 13 residues. V lost 3 bases and J lost 5, with 10 bases in between. From germline, CDR1 is MNHEY and CDR2 SMNVEV (reference sequence). CDR3 sequence reads: CASSLAGPYGYTF. CDR3 nucleotides: TGTGCCAGCAGTTTGGCAGGGCCATATGGCTACACCTTC.

V gene TRBV30 combines with J gene TRBJ2-1; D call uncertain. The CDR3 runs to 11 residues. V was trimmed by 0 bases and J by 9 bases, leaving 6 bases between them. The germline V gene has CDR1 GTSNPN and CDR2 SVGIG (reference sequence). The CDR3, as DNA: TGTGCCTGGAGTGTACTCGGTGAGCAGTTCTTC. Encoded protein: CAWSVLGEQFF.

This chain uses TRBV7-2 with TRBJ1-2; TRBD1 agrees at 7 bases. V lost 8 bases, J lost 8 bases, and 11 bases stayed unmatched. Per germline, CDR1 SGHTA and CDR2 FQGNSA. CDR3 length: 13 amino acids. The CDR3: CASYRGLSEGYTF. Here the CDR3 DNA reads TGTGCCAGCTACAGGGGTCTCTCGGAGGGCTACACCTTC.

The V and J genes are TRBV27 and TRBJ2-7, with 8 bases identical to TRBD2. After removal of 1 base from V and 7 bases from J, the junction contained 9 bases not matched to a gene. Germline-derived CDR1 and CDR2 are MNHEY and SMNVEV (reference sequence). This CDR3 has 15 residues. CDR3 in amino acids: CASSLFAGAGGEQYF. The CDR3 nucleotides read TGTGCCAGCAGTTTATTCGCAGGGGCGGGGGGAGAGCAGTACTTC.

The CDR3 DNA follows: TGTGCCAGCAGCTACCACAGGGGCGCCAAGATAAGGGAGCAGTTCTTC. Translating it yields CASSYHRGAKIREQFF. V and J are TRBV7-8 and TRBJ2-1; the match to TRBD1 covers 7 bases. Germline values: CDR1 SGHVS, CDR2 FQNEAQ. The CDR3 consists of 16 residues. J lost 10 bases, V lost 4 bases, and 16 bases had no gene match.

This rearrangement joins TRBV2 to TRBJ1-2; D is undetermined. Trimming cost V 5 bases and J 7 bases, with 23 bases left between them. Germline V gene sequence: CDR1 SNHLY, CDR2 FYNNEI. The CDR3 has 16 residues. CDR3 loop: CASSHSATAGRSGYTF. CDR3 in DNA: TGTGCCAGCAGTCACTCGGCGACGGCGGGTCGGTCTGGCTACACCTTC.

The V and J genes are TRBV27 and TRBJ2-7, with 9 bases matching TRBD2. Per germline, CDR1 MNHEY and CDR2 SMNVEV (reference sequence). J lost 6 bases, V lost 6 bases, and 6 bases had no gene match. The CDR3 is 13 amino acids. The CDR3 protein is CASRPGLAVEQYF. In nucleotides, the CDR3 is TGTGCCAGCAGGCCGGGACTAGCTGTCGAGCAGTACTTC.

The chain uses TRBV13 and TRBJ2-3; 10 bases are shared with TRBD2. This CDR3 has 19 residues. The ends lost 4 bases at V and 0 bases at J; junction bases unmatched: 13. CDR1 and CDR2 from the germline V gene are PRHDT and FYEKMQ (reference sequence). CDR3 DNA sequence: TGTGCCAGCAGCTCGGCGGGGGCTAGCGGGAGTTTGAGCACAGATACGCAGTATTTT. It translates to CASSSAGASGSLSTDTQYF.

The gene calls are TRBV6-5 and TRBJ2-7, with D possibly matching TRBD2 (6 bases). Germline CDR1 MNHEY, CDR2 SVGAGI. The ends were cut back, 6 bases at V and 1 base at J, with 13 bases in the middle. This CDR3 has 14 residues. This CDR3 reads CASRRGTYSYEQYF. Written as DNA, the CDR3 is TGTGCCAGCAGGCGTGGGACTTATTCCTACGAGCAGTACTTC.

This clone has just a few counts. V usage is TRBV11-2 and J usage is TRBJ1-5; possible D gene TRBD1, 5 bases. V was shortened by 6 bases and J by 0 bases, with 9 bases between the two germline ends. The V gene's germline CDR1 is SGHAT and CDR2 FQNNGV. The CDR3 has 14 amino acids. The CDR3 loop reads CASRGQGSNQPQHF. CDR3 DNA: TGTGCCAGCAGGGGGCAGGGTAGCAATCAGCCCCAGCATTTT.

This rearrangement joins TRBV9 to TRBJ2-2; TRBD2 agrees at 10 bases. This CDR3 is built from 15 residues. With V trimmed by 3 bases and J by 2 bases, 1 base remained unmatched. The germline V gene encodes CDR1 SGDLS and CDR2 YYNGEE. Here the CDR3 reads CASSASGRNTGELFF. CDR3 DNA sequence: TGTGCCAGCAGCGCTAGCGGGAGAAACACCGGGGAGCTGTTTTTT.

This clone has just one count. CDR3 nucleotides: TGTGCCAGCAGTGAAGTGCGCCTCTCCCGTGGCTACACCTTC. Protein: CASSEVRLSRGYTF. The chain has TRBV6-1 and TRBJ1-2, with D unresolved. The CDR3 has 14 amino acids. V was shortened by 1 base and J by 7 bases, with 13 bases between the two germline ends. Germline V CDR1 and CDR2: MNHNS, SASEGT.

This chain joins TRBV5-6 and TRBJ2-1; 7 nucleotides align to TRBD1. The length of the CDR3 is 12 residues. The germline V gene has CDR1 SGHDT and CDR2 YYEEEE. J lost 12 bases, V lost 4 bases, and 7 bases had no gene match. The CDR3 DNA reads as TGTGCCAGCAGCGTGACAGGGCTGGGGCAGTTCTTC. This codes for CASSVTGLGQFF.

This chain uses TRBV11-2 with TRBJ2-5; weak D call: TRBD2 (6 bases). The CDR3 extends over 14 amino acids. The germline CDR1 and CDR2 sequences are SGHAT and FQNNGV. V shed 3 bases and J shed 5 bases, with 13 bases lying between them. The DNA of the CDR3 is TGTGCCAGCAGCTTTGACGGGGGTGGGGAGACCCAGTACTTC. Its protein product is CASSFDGGGETQYF. Combining the CDR3 with reference TRBV11-2 and TRBJ2-5 gives the whole variable domain EAGVAQSPRYKIIEKRQSVAFWCNPISGHATLYWYQQILGQGPKLLIQFQNNGVVDDSQLPKDRFSAERLKGVDSTLKIQPAKLEDSAVYLCASSFDGGGETQYFGPGTRLLVL.

The rearrangement uses TRBV2 and TRBJ2-1; 8 bases fit TRBD2. V was pared by 6 bases and J by 5 bases, with 6 bases of the junction left unmatched. Germline V lookup: CDR1 SNHLY, CDR2 FYNNEI. The CDR3 loop spans 14 amino acids. CDR3 region: CASSDRTSNNEQFF. The CDR3 bases are TGTGCCAGCAGCGATAGGACTAGCAACAATGAGCAGTTCTTC. Complete variable domain (other parts from reference TRBV2 and TRBJ2-1): EPEVTQTPSHQVTQMGQEVILRCVPISNHLYFYWYRQILGQKVEFLVSFYNNEISEKSEIFDDQFSVERPDGSNFTLKIRSTKLEDSAMYFCASSDRTSNNEQFFGPGTRLTVL.

V is TRBV6-4 and J is TRBJ1-1, with a tentative D call TRBD1 (5 bases). The CDR3 is made up of 13 amino acids. Germline CDR1 and CDR2: MRHNA and SNTAGT. V was trimmed by 6 bases and J by 0 bases, leaving 8 bases between them. As DNA, the CDR3 is TGTGCCAGCAGCCGGGGGATGAACACTGAAGCTTTCTTT. Its protein is CASSRGMNTEAFF.

V is TRBV19 and J is TRBJ1-2, with D possibly being TRBD1 (6 bases). This CDR3 is built from 12 residues. Trimming removed 7 bases at V and 10 bases at J, with 16 bases between. Germline V gene lookup returns CDR1 LNHDA and CDR2 SQIVND (reference sequence). The CDR3 loop reads CASNGGAFYYTF. The CDR3 nucleotides are TGTGCCAGTAATGGGGGGGCCTTCTACTACACCTTC.

J is TRBJ2-7 and V is TRBV7-9; perhaps TRBD1 as D (5 bases). V lost 6 bases, J lost 2 bases, and 14 bases lay in between. Germline CDR1 and CDR2: SEHNR and FQNEAQ (reference sequence). This CDR3 spans 14 amino acids. The CDR3 loop is CASSESLRAYEQYF. The CDR3, as DNA: TGTGCCAGCAGTGAGAGCCTCAGGGCCTACGAGCAGTACTTC.

The V and J genes are TRBV28 and TRBJ1-5; no firm D call. CDR3 length equals 11 residues. Trimming took 7 bases from V and 5 from J, leaving 6 bases between them. CDR1 MDHEN and CDR2 SYDVKM come from the germline V gene. The CDR3 nucleotides are TGTGCCAGCACTTCCGATCAGCCCCAGCATTTT. This codes for CASTSDQPQHF.

V usage is TRBV11-1 and J usage is TRBJ2-7, with 8 positions matching TRBD1. The CDR3 consists of 14 residues. From germline, CDR1 is SGHAT and CDR2 FQDESV (reference sequence). V shed 5 bases, J shed 3 bases, and the junction held 6 bases outside the gene matches. DNA for the CDR3: TGTGCCAGCAGCCCTCGGACAGGGATCTACGAGCAGTACTTC. It is translated as CASSPRTGIYEQYF.

The rearrangement uses TRBV5-1 and TRBJ2-5, with 12 bases matching TRBD2. V was pared by 0 bases and J by 4 bases, with 7 bases of the junction left unmatched. This CDR3 region has 17 residues. Germline CDR1 is SGHRS and CDR2 is YFSETQ. CDR3 sequence reads: CASSLEVLAGGSETQYF. The CDR3, as DNA: TGCGCCAGCAGCTTGGAGGTACTAGCGGGAGGATCAGAGACCCAGTACTTC.

The rearrangement links TRBV28 to TRBJ2-3; 9 positions agree with TRBD1. The length of the CDR3 is 14 residues. V dropped 5 bases and J dropped 4; count of bases not matched to a gene: 4. Germline V gene lookup returns CDR1 MDHEN and CDR2 SYDVKM. This CDR3 is CASSRTGVADTQYF. CDR3 nucleotide sequence: TGTGCCAGCAGTCGGACAGGGGTTGCAGATACGCAGTATTTT.

Note on this clone: Compared with germline, one end of the junction differs, possibly owing to a read error. V usage is TRBV28 and J usage is TRBJ2-1; weak D call: TRBD2 (5 bases). Germline CDR1 is MDHEN and CDR2 is SYDVKM. The CDR3 length is 15 residues. CDR3 DNA: TGTGCCAGCAGTTTCCGGACTCTATCCTACTATGAGCAGTTCTTC. Translating it yields CASSFRTLSYYEQFF.

J is TRBJ2-3 and V is TRBV7-2, with 9 bases fitting TRBD2. The J segment lost 10 bases and the V segment lost 1 base, leaving 15 bases of the junction unmatched. CDR1 SGHTA and CDR2 FQGNSA come from the germline V gene. The CDR3 consists of 17 residues. The CDR3 DNA reads as TGTGCCAGCAGCTTAGGATCGCCAGCGGGAGGTCCCCCCGCGCAGTATTTT. This sequence encodes CASSLGSPAGGPPAQYF.

The rearrangement links TRBV6-1 to TRBJ1-4; maybe TRBD1 (6 bases). Germline V CDR1 and CDR2: MNHNS, SASEGT. V lost 3 bases and J 8 bases, leaving 10 bases between the germline ends. This CDR3 comprises 13 residues. The CDR3 DNA is TGTGCCAGCAGTGAGGGGACAAAAGAAAAACTGTTTTTT. It translates to CASSEGTKEKLFF.